The sample holds a few counts of the clone carrying this TCR beta chain. No antigen is known for it. The entry originates in a study of shared clonotypes between healthy human individuals. Study context: The plates for each donor numbered three CD4 naive, three CD4 memory, two CD8 naive and one CD8 memory.

The CDR3 is 15 residues long. Study conclusions and caveats: Naive subsets generally exceeded memory subsets in estimated richness.

Selected positively for CCR7 and CD45RO-negative, naive CD8 cells excluded terminally differentiated effector memory CD45RA+ cells. This was a deep-level run. The authors loaded around 200 ng DNA, about 30,000 T cell genomes, into sorted-subset replicate PCRs. TCRdb's copy holds only in-frame clones and misses some; the assay was immunoSEQ multiplex PCR. The repertoire includes hundreds of thousands of clones, approximately 96% of them detected once, and 0.11% sits in the top ten. The source is a young woman in good health. The chain links TRBV1 to TRBJ1-5; TRBD1, the table's D call, lacks a check against the DNA. TRBV1 constitutes a pseudogene. Sequenced: naive CD8+ T cells sorted from blood. The CDR3 DNA sequence: TGCACCAGCAGCCAAGAGGGCAGGGGAAATCAGCCCCAGCATTTT. This translates into CTSSQEGRGNQPQHF.